The 13 T cell receptor beta chains presented below share a single source sample, sequenced in a study of blood T cell repertoires in COVID-19. Assay used: immunoSEQ multiplex PCR; TCRdb lists only in-frame clones, some missing. Among approximately 11,000 clones, 70% to 90% were seen once, and the ten largest hold 25% to 30%. Sequencing used peripheral blood. Source of these receptors: a young man with active or convalescent COVID-19.

The chain recombines TRBV9 with TRBJ2-1; 8 positions agree with TRBD2. CDR3 size: 15 residues. Germline loops: CDR1 SGDLS, CDR2 YYNGEE. Trimming at V came to 3 bases and at J to 0 bases, leaving 2 bases not matched to a gene. The CDR3 bases are TGTGCCAGCAGCGGCGGGGGGAGCTCCTACAATGAGCAGTTCTTC. It is translated as CASSGGGSSYNEQFF.

The chain employs TRBV5-4 and TRBJ2-3, with a possible D match to TRBD1 (6 bases). Germline V gene lookup returns CDR1 SGHNT and CDR2 YYREEE (reference sequence). Between the trimmed V and J ends, which lost 4 bases and 2 bases, there was a span of 17 bases. This CDR3 is built from 16 residues. CDR3 DNA sequence: TGTGCCAGCAGCCGACCAGGGGAAAGAGACACAGATACGCAGTATTTT. This gives the protein CASSRPGERDTDTQYF.

V and J are TRBV4-1 and TRBJ1-5; D is undetermined. Germline lookup yields CDR1 MGHRA and CDR2 YSYEKL. CDR3 length: 18 residues. V was pared by 0 bases and J by 1 base, with 16 bases between. The CDR3 DNA is TGCGCCAGCAGCCAAGATTCAGGCTTGTTCGTAAGCAATCAGCCCCAGCATTTT. It codes for CASSQDSGLFVSNQPQHF.

The V call is TRBV19, the J call TRBJ2-3, with D perhaps matching TRBD2 (5 bases). V was cut by 4 bases and J by 5 bases, with 7 bases left in between. The germline V gene encodes CDR1 LNHDA and CDR2 SQIVND (reference sequence). The CDR3 spans 12 residues. The CDR3 sequence: CASSTTRDTQYF. CDR3 in DNA: TGTGCCAGTAGTACAACTAGAGATACGCAGTATTTT. The full variable domain, rest sourced from reference TRBV19 and TRBJ2-3, is DGGITQSPKYLFRKEGQNVTLSCEQNLNHDAMYWYRQDPGQGLRLIYYSQIVNDFQKGDIAEGYSVSREKKESFPLTVTSAQKNPTAFYLCASSTTRDTQYFGPGTRLTVL.

The rearrangement links TRBV19 to TRBJ2-1, with 7 bases lining up with TRBD1. CDR1 and CDR2 (germline): LNHDA, SQIVND (reference sequence). The CDR3 totals 16 residues. V lost 5 bases and J lost 0; bases outside the gene matches: 7. This CDR3 reads CASSWDSDSSYNEQFF. CDR3 sequence (DNA): TGTGCCAGTAGTTGGGACAGCGACAGCTCCTACAATGAGCAGTTCTTC. Full variable domain (remainder filled in from reference TRBV19 and TRBJ2-1): DGGITQSPKYLFRKEGQNVTLSCEQNLNHDAMYWYRQDPGQGLRLIYYSQIVNDFQKGDIAEGYSVSREKKESFPLTVTSAQKNPTAFYLCASSWDSDSSYNEQFFGPGTRLTVL.

The chain joins TRBV7-9 to TRBJ1-6; TRBD1 matches 8 bases. The CDR3 has 18 residues. Germline V gene lookup returns CDR1 SEHNR and CDR2 FQNEAQ (reference sequence). J was trimmed by 4 bases and V by 3 bases; bases with no gene match: 11. The CDR3 nucleotides read TGTGCCAGCAGCTTGGCCCAACAGGGGGACCTGTATAATTCACCCCTCCACTTT. This codes for CASSLAQQGDLYNSPLHF.

This rearrangement joins TRBV3-1 (or the pseudogene TRBV3-2) to TRBJ1-5, with D unresolved. Looked up from germline, CDR1 is LGHDT and CDR2 is YNNKEL (reference sequence). V shed 2 bases and J shed 4 bases, with 6 bases lying between them. The CDR3 is made up of 13 amino acids. CDR3 sequence (DNA): TGTGCCAGCAGCCAATCCATTAATCAGCCCCAGCATTTT. Protein sequence: CASSQSINQPQHF.

The chain recombines TRBV30 with TRBJ1-3; D is unresolved. This CDR3 contains 17 residues. The V and J ends lost 2 bases and 0 bases respectively, with 17 bases between them. Germline V gene lookup returns CDR1 GTSNPN and CDR2 SVGIG (reference sequence). The DNA of the CDR3 is TGTGCCTGGAGTAGCGGGCCACAGAGCTTCTCTGGAAACACCATATATTTT. Protein: CAWSSGPQSFSGNTIYF.

The chain uses TRBV19 and TRBJ1-2, with D perhaps matching TRBD1 (5 bases). Germline V lookup: CDR1 LNHDA, CDR2 SQIVND (reference sequence). Trimming cost V 7 bases and J 7 bases, with 19 bases left between them. This CDR3 is built from 14 residues. CDR3 nucleotide sequence: TGTGCCAGTACCTCCGGGCAGGGATATGTTGGCTACACCTTC. Its protein is CASTSGQGYVGYTF.

The chain links TRBV6-5 to TRBJ2-2; D not resolved. This CDR3 is 14 amino acids long. Trimming removed 2 bases from V and 5 bases from J, with 9 bases in between. Per germline, CDR1 MNHEY and CDR2 SVGAGI. The CDR3 reads CASSYARRTGELFF. The CDR3 region has the DNA TGTGCCAGCAGTTACGCTAGGCGAACCGGGGAGCTGTTTTTT.

The rearrangement links TRBV5-5 to TRBJ1-2, with a possible D match to TRBD1 (5 bases). Germline V gene data show CDR1 as SGHKS and CDR2 as YYEKEE (reference sequence). The CDR3 contains 15 residues. V lost 4 bases to trimming and J lost 3 bases, with 16 bases between them. The chain's CDR3 is CASSAIAGTDYGYTF. In nucleotides, the CDR3 is TGTGCCAGCAGCGCGATTGCGGGGACGGACTATGGCTACACCTTC. Looking up the rest from reference TRBV5-5 and TRBJ1-2 gives the full variable domain: DAGVTQSPTHLIKTRGQQVTLRCSPISGHKSVSWYQQVLGQGPQFIFQYYEKEERGRGNFPDRFSARQFPNYSSELNVNALLLGDSALYLCASSAIAGTDYGYTFGSGTRLTVV.

The V and J genes are TRBV19 and TRBJ1-3; TRBD1 matches 7 bases. Germline V lookup: CDR1 LNHDA, CDR2 SQIVND (reference sequence). This CDR3 is 14 amino acids long. The V and J ends lost 6 bases and 1 base, in that order; junction bases with no gene match: 3. Here the CDR3 DNA reads TGTGCCAGTAGCCGGACAGGTTCTGGAAACACCATATATTTT. Translated, it gives CASSRTGSGNTIYF.

This clone was observed a few times. The DNA of the CDR3 is TGTGCCAGCAGTTACCTCCAGGGGATTAACTATGGCTACACCTTC. Its translation: CASSYLQGINYGYTF. J is TRBJ1-2 and V is TRBV6-5; D possibly corresponds to TRBD1 (6 bases). The CDR3 spans 15 residues. Germline assignment: CDR1 MNHEY and CDR2 SVGAGI. V was clipped by 2 bases and J by 1 base, with 11 bases between them.